This T cell receptor (beta chain) emerged from a study of blood T cell repertoires in COVID-19. About the study: The United States, Italy and Spain were the sources of the acute and convalescent COVID-19 samples.

TCRdb's copy holds only in-frame clones and misses some; the assay was immunoSEQ multiplex PCR. Among about 440,000 clones listed, about 89% were seen once. Trimming cost V 5 bases and J 7 bases; bases outside gene matches: 9. Looked up from germline, CDR1 is GTSNPN and CDR2 is SVGIG (reference sequence). The CDR3 runs to 13 residues. The source material was peripheral blood. The J gene is TRBJ1-1, the V gene TRBV30, with 8 bases matching TRBD1. This receptor was obtained from a woman aged 25 to 39 with acute or convalescent COVID-19. This CDR3 reads CAWVGTGGNEAFF. In DNA, the CDR3 is TGTGCCTGGGTTGGGACAGGAGGGAATGAAGCTTTCTTT.